This TCR beta chain was documented in a study of OX40 agonist ivuxolimab in advanced cancers. CDR3 size: 16 residues. In germline, CDR1 is SGHDT, CDR2 YYEEEE. The V and J ends lost 1 base and 3 bases, in that order; junction bases with no gene match: 9. This clone was detected only a few times. Some clones are missing from TCRdb's copy, which holds only in-frame ones; the method was immunoSEQ multiplex PCR. This sample carries under 80,000 clones, approximately 81% of them seen once, and the ten largest clones take 1.1%. The source of this sequence is an adult with an advanced solid tumor such as melanoma, head and neck, liver or kidney cancer. The chain employs TRBV5-6 and TRBJ2-5, with 7 bases identical to TRBD2. Material: CD4+ or CD8+ T cells sorted from blood, obtained in a trial of the OX40 agonist ivuxolimab. CDR3 protein: CASSLPGLADEETQYF. The CDR3 region has the DNA TGTGCCAGCAGCTTGCCCGGCCTAGCGGATGAAGAGACCCAGTACTTC.